This T cell receptor beta chain appears in the sequencing data of a study of Ad26.COV2.S vaccination and SARS-CoV-2 variants. Germline V gene sequence: CDR1 KGHSH, CDR2 LQKENI. The CDR3 totals 14 residues. V lost 6 bases, J lost 8 bases, and 19 bases lay in between. Repertoires were generated with immunoSEQ multiplex PCR, while TCRdb's copy carries only in-frame clones and drops some. The data contain some 340,000 clones, approximately 86% of them singletons. Treatment: some 20 received Ad26.COV2.S at low or high dose, single or two shots; about 5 received placebo; per-sample allocation not given. At day 63 after the first vaccine or placebo injection, samples were drawn. This clone has a single count.

The TCR comes from a person between 18 and 59 years old who received the Ad26.COV2.S COVID-19 vaccine or a placebo. The gene calls are TRBV18 and TRBJ1-2, with a weak D call TRBD1 (5 bases). The sequencing used peripheral blood, collected in a trial of Ad26.COV2.S vaccine versus placebo. The CDR3 loop reads CASSSGTFLSGYTF. As DNA, the CDR3 is TGTGCCAGCTCCTCCGGGACTTTCCTATCCGGCTACACCTTC.